This T cell receptor beta chain derives from a study of T cell responses to AZD1222 COVID-19 vaccine. In the study overall: Pooled samples include second doses given at about 4 or 12 weeks. Points from the study as a whole: At baseline, just 5 or 6 AZD1222 recipients tested seropositive.

A note on this clone: Its antigen is currently unknown.

Measured with immunoSEQ multiplex PCR; TCRdb has only the in-frame clones, and not every one. This sample has about 100,000 clones, with around nine tenths found just once. J lost 5 bases, V lost 4 bases, and 6 bases had no gene match. Germline V gives CDR1 SGHRS, CDR2 YFSETQ. The CDR3 runs 15 residues. This TCR derives from an adult in good health. The specimen was peripheral blood, collected on day 0 of AZD1222 vaccination. V gene TRBV5-1 combines with J gene TRBJ2-5, with 12 bases lining up with TRBD2. The CDR3 spells CASSRLAGEGETQYF. The CDR3 region has the DNA TGCGCCAGCAGCCGACTAGCGGGAGAGGGGGAGACCCAGTACTTC.